Following are 10 T cell receptor beta chains from one sample sequenced in a study of OX40 agonist ivuxolimab in advanced cancers. The protocol was immunoSEQ multiplex PCR, while the TCRdb copy is restricted to in-frame clones and leaves out a portion. The sample has around 67,000 clones, 70% to 90% seen once. Sequencing used CD4+ or CD8+ T cells sorted from blood, obtained in a trial of the OX40 agonist ivuxolimab. The source is an adult with an advanced solid tumor such as melanoma, head and neck, liver or kidney cancer.

V and J are TRBV6-6 and TRBJ2-1; 10 bases fit TRBD2. Germline CDR1 and CDR2: MNHNY and SVGAGI (reference sequence). The J segment lost 4 bases and the V segment lost 5 bases, leaving 5 bases of the junction unmatched. There are 15 residues in the CDR3. As DNA, the CDR3 is TGTGCCAGCAGTCCGACTAGCGGGTCGTACAATGAGCAGTTCTTC. Protein: CASSPTSGSYNEQFF.

This clone occurred once. This CDR3 is missing its conserved last phenylalanine or tryptophan, likely due to a read error. The chain joins TRBV30 to TRBJ1-2; 7 bases map to TRBD1. Germline loops: CDR1 GTSNPN, CDR2 SVGIG (reference sequence). The CDR3 totals 14 residues. Trimming removed 4 bases from V and 4 bases from J; junction bases left unmatched: 9. The CDR3 nucleotides are TGTGCCTGGAAGATACAAGGGGGCCCCTATGGCTACACCCTC. Its protein is CAWKIQGGPYGYTL.

This chain uses TRBV7-9 with TRBJ1-1; 7 bases are a match to TRBD1. Germline assignment: CDR1 SEHNR and CDR2 FQNEAQ (reference sequence). This CDR3 has 14 residues. With 5 bases clipped from V and 1 base from J, the junction kept 4 bases outside the gene matches. For the CDR3, the DNA is TGTGCCAGCAGCCCGAACAGGGGGAACACTGAAGCTTTCTTT. Protein product: CASSPNRGNTEAFF.

The rearrangement uses TRBV5-5 and TRBJ1-4, with a possible D match to TRBD1 (5 bases). The CDR3 has 18 amino acids. V lost 4 bases and J 3 bases, leaving 22 bases between the germline ends. The germline V gene encodes CDR1 SGHKS and CDR2 YYEKEE (reference sequence). The CDR3 here is CASSPGWTGGRPNEKLFF. The DNA of the CDR3 is TGTGCCAGCAGCCCCGGGTGGACGGGGGGACGGCCTAATGAAAAACTGTTTTTT. Full variable domain (outside the CDR3, taken from reference TRBV5-5 and TRBJ1-4): DAGVTQSPTHLIKTRGQQVTLRCSPISGHKSVSWYQQVLGQGPQFIFQYYEKEERGRGNFPDRFSARQFPNYSSELNVNALLLGDSALYLCASSPGWTGGRPNEKLFFGSGTQLSVL.

The chain joins TRBV7-9 to TRBJ2-7; 9 bases agree with TRBD1. Germline V lookup: CDR1 SEHNR, CDR2 FQNEAQ (reference sequence). The CDR3 is 16 residues long. V gave up 5 bases and J gave up 1 base; unmatched junction bases: 9. Here the CDR3 reads CASSPPDRGSSYEQYF. CDR3 bases: TGTGCCAGCAGCCCACCGGACAGGGGATCTTCCTACGAGCAGTACTTC.

This rearrangement joins TRBV29-1 to TRBJ2-3; D gene unclear. This CDR3 is built from 11 residues. V lost 5 bases, J lost 5 bases, and 8 bases lay in between. Germline lookup yields CDR1 SQVTM and CDR2 ANQGSEA. The CDR3 DNA reads as TGCAGCGTTAGAGTACAAGATACGCAGTATTTT. This sequence encodes CSVRVQDTQYF.

This clone appeared a few times. The rearrangement links TRBV7-8 to TRBJ2-7, with TRBD2 matching over 12 bases. J gave up 1 base and V 5 bases, and 3 bases lay outside the gene matches. Germline V lookup: CDR1 SGHVS, CDR2 FQNEAQ. CDR3 length: 15 amino acids. The CDR3 reads CASSKLAGGSYEQYF. DNA for the CDR3: TGTGCCAGCAGCAAACTAGCGGGGGGTTCCTACGAGCAGTACTTC. Full variable domain (missing parts from reference TRBV7-8 and TRBJ2-7): GAGVSQSPRYKVAKRGQDVALRCDPISGHVSLFWYQQALGQGPEFLTYFQNEAQLDKSGLPSDRFFAERPEGSVSTLKIQRTQQEDSAVYLCASSKLAGGSYEQYFGPGTRLTVT.

The chain links TRBV5-1 to TRBJ2-3; TRBD1 matches 7 bases. The germline V gene has CDR1 SGHRS and CDR2 YFSETQ. The V gene end was trimmed by 0 bases and the J gene end by 5 bases; junction bases not matched to a gene: 0. This CDR3 has 13 amino acids. CDR3 sequence (DNA): TGCGCCAGCAGCTTGGGACAGGGAGATACGCAGTATTTT. Its translation: CASSLGQGDTQYF.

The V call is TRBV7-3, the J call TRBJ1-5, with D tentatively TRBD1 (5 bases). Trimming took off 2 bases at V and 5 bases at J, with 10 bases between the two ends. Germline V CDR1 and CDR2: SGHTA, FQGTGA. CDR3 size: 14 residues. The CDR3 region is CASSLQGGDQPQHF. The CDR3 nucleotides are TGTGCCAGCAGCTTACAGGGAGGGGATCAGCCCCAGCATTTT. Complete variable domain (other parts from reference TRBV7-3 and TRBJ1-5): GAGVSQTPSNKVTEKGKYVELRCDPISGHTALYWYRQSLGQGPEFLIYFQGTGAADDSGLPNDRFFAVRPEGSVSTLKIQRTERGDSAVYLCASSLQGGDQPQHFGDGTRLSIL.

The V call is TRBV28, the J call TRBJ1-4; TRBD1 matches 11 bases. Germline V CDR1 and CDR2: MDHEN, SYDVKM. The CDR3 totals 15 residues. V was clipped by 6 bases and J by 7 bases; unmatched bases: 7. The CDR3 loop is CASSTAGTGGEKLFF. Here the CDR3 DNA reads TGTGCCAGCAGCACCGCCGGGACAGGGGGTGAAAAACTGTTTTTT.